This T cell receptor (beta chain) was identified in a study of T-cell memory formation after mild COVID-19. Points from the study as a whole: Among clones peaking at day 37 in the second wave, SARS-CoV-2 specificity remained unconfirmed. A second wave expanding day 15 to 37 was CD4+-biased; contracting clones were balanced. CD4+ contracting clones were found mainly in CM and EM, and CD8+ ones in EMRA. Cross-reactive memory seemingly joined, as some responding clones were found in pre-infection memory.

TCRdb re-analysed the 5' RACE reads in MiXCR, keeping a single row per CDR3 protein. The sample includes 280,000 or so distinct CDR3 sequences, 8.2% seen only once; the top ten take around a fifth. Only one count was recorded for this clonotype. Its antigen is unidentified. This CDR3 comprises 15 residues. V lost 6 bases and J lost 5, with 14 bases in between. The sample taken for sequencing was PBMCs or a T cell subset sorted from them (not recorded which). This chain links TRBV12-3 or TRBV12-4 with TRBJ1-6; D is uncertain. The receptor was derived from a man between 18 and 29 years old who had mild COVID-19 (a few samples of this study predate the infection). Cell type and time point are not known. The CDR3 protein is CASSREEQNNSPLHF. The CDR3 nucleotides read TGTGCCAGCAGCAGAGAGGAGCAGAATAATTCACCCCTCCACTTT.